Shown below are 23 T cell receptor beta chains from a single sample sequenced in a study of vaccination effects on CD4 cells after COVID-19. Sequencing was performed with immunoSEQ multiplex PCR; in TCRdb, only in-frame clones are kept and a portion is missing. The top ten hold 7% to 9.5% of the sample, which has 20,000 to 25,000 clones, less than 75% seen once. Antigens of these TCRs are unknown. The ViraFEST assay expanded antigen-specific CD4+ T cells with viral peptide pools before sequencing. On roughly day 10 of culture, CD4+ T cells were separated out. Vaccination of participants consisted of two doses of either the BNT162b2 or mRNA-1273 vaccine. The sequencing here drew on CD4+ T cells from PBMCs cultured with SARS-CoV-2 spike peptides, taken after COVID-19 vaccination. All receptors come from a human donor who received a COVID-19 vaccine.

V and J are TRBV24-1 and TRBJ2-7; TRBD1 is a possible D gene (5 bases). Germline loops: CDR1 KGHDR, CDR2 SFDVKD. V was trimmed by 5 bases and J by 4 bases, leaving 29 bases between them. This CDR3 has 19 residues. The CDR3 bases are TGTGCCACCAGTGCCCTACTACAGAGATCCATAGGGGTGCCATACGAGCAGTACTTC. It translates to CATSALLQRSIGVPYEQYF.

The rearrangement joins TRBV10-2 to TRBJ1-1; D not resolved. In germline, CDR1 is WSHSY, CDR2 SAAADI. The CDR3 covers 13 residues. Deletions cut 1 base from V and 4 bases from J, with 7 bases between. The CDR3, as DNA: TGCGCCAGCAGTGAGTGGATCATCACTGAAGCTTTCTTT. This sequence encodes CASSEWIITEAFF.

The chain uses TRBV18 and TRBJ2-2; the D gene is possibly TRBD2 (5 bases). V was pared by 2 bases and J by 6 bases, with 10 bases between. CDR3 length: 14 residues. Germline CDR1 reads KGHSH; CDR2 reads LQKENI. The CDR3 is CASSPSQEAGELFF. The CDR3 DNA follows: TGTGCCAGCTCACCATCGCAGGAGGCCGGGGAGCTGTTTTTT.

The chain carries TRBV11-2 and TRBJ2-1; 8 positions agree with TRBD2. The CDR3 extends over 15 amino acids. CDR1 SGHAT and CDR2 FQNNGV come from the germline V gene. V gave up 1 base and J gave up 2 bases; unmatched junction bases: 1. The CDR3 bases are TGTGCCAGCAGCTTAGCCGGGGGGGCCTACAATGAGCAGTTCTTC. Translating gives CASSLAGGAYNEQFF.

The rearrangement joins TRBV5-1 to TRBJ2-1, with a tentative D call TRBD1 (5 bases). The germline V gene encodes CDR1 SGHRS and CDR2 YFSETQ. V lost 4 bases and J lost 3, with 29 bases in between. The CDR3 totals 20 residues. This CDR3 reads CASSPLYIRTLKRDYNEQFF. The CDR3 DNA is TGCGCCAGCAGCCCCCTTTATATAAGGACACTCAAAAGGGACTACAATGAGCAGTTCTTC.

The chain couples TRBV21-1 to TRBJ2-5. TRBV21-1 has pseudogene status. This CDR3 spans 14 amino acids. The CDR3: CASSDGLGQETQYF. DNA of the CDR3: TGTGCCAGCAGCGATGGATTGGGCCAAGAGACCCAGTACTTC.

V and J are TRBV7-9 and TRBJ1-3, with a tentative D call TRBD1 (6 bases). V was clipped by 2 bases and J by 4 bases, with 15 bases between them. The CDR3 runs to 16 residues. Per germline, CDR1 SEHNR and CDR2 FQNEAQ (reference sequence). The CDR3 sequence is CASSLWTAETGNTIYF. The CDR3 DNA is TGTGCCAGCAGCTTATGGACAGCCGAGACGGGAAACACCATATATTTT.

The rearrangement joins TRBV10-1 to TRBJ2-5, with D possibly matching TRBD2 (7 bases). Per the germline V gene, CDR1 is WNHNN and CDR2 is SYGVQD (reference sequence). There are 15 residues in the CDR3. Trimming removed 6 bases from V and 5 bases from J, with 19 bases in between. CDR3: CASSPRPGGRETQYF. The CDR3 coding sequence is TGCGCCAGCAGCCCCCGCCCGGGGGGCAGGGAGACCCAGTACTTC.

This clone was seen a few times. V is TRBV12-5 and J is TRBJ1-4, with a possible D match to TRBD1 (6 bases). Per germline, CDR1 LGHNT and CDR2 FRNRAP. V lost 5 bases to trimming and J lost 6 bases, with 16 bases between them. This CDR3 is 15 amino acids long. CDR3 sequence: CASGHWGGLYEKLFF. In DNA, the CDR3 is TGTGCTAGTGGTCACTGGGGGGGGCTTTATGAAAAACTGTTTTTT.

The chain joins TRBV4-2 to TRBJ2-1; 11 nucleotides line up with TRBD2. The V gene end was trimmed by 4 bases and the J gene end by 0 bases; junction bases not matched to a gene: 5. This CDR3 region has 17 residues. CDR1 LGHNA and CDR2 YNFKEQ come from the germline V gene. CDR3 residues: CASSLGTSGSSYNEQFF. Here the CDR3 DNA reads TGTGCCAGCAGCCTGGGGACTAGCGGTAGCTCCTACAATGAGCAGTTCTTC.

The genes are TRBV5-1 and TRBJ2-7; D perhaps matches TRBD2 (5 bases). CDR1 SGHRS and CDR2 YFSETQ come from the germline V gene. The germline V and J ends were trimmed by 4 bases and 3 bases, with 17 bases remaining between them. The CDR3 has 15 residues. The CDR3 DNA sequence: TGCGCCAGCAGCCGCCGGCAACCCGGGAACTACGAGCAGTACTTC. Protein product: CASSRRQPGNYEQYF.

The chain carries TRBV11-2 and TRBJ2-5, with a possible D match to TRBD1 (5 bases). The V end lost 1 base, the J end lost 7 bases, and 13 bases lay between the germline ends. Germline V gene lookup returns CDR1 SGHAT and CDR2 FQNNGV. The CDR3 totals 14 residues. CDR3 bases: TGTGCCAGCAGCTTAGCGGGCTATACAGGGACCCAGTACTTC. It translates to CASSLAGYTGTQYF.

The chain joins TRBV6-5 to TRBJ2-1; the match to TRBD2 covers 12 bases. The CDR3 is 15 amino acids. Trimming took 6 bases from V and 4 from J; bases not matched to a gene: 4. CDR1 and CDR2 (germline): MNHEY, SVGAGI. For the CDR3, the DNA is TGTGCCAGCAGCCCCGGACTAGCGGGGTACAATGAGCAGTTCTTC. As protein: CASSPGLAGYNEQFF.

V gene TRBV3-1 (or the pseudogene TRBV3-2) combines with J gene TRBJ2-5, with 8 bases fitting TRBD2. V trimming: 1 base; J trimming: 5 bases; junction bases outside the gene matches: 3. The CDR3 covers 14 residues. Germline V gene data show CDR1 as LGHDT and CDR2 as YNNKEL (reference sequence). The CDR3 DNA is TGTGCCAGCAGCCAAGCGGGAGGGTCGGAGACCCAGTACTTC. This translates into CASSQAGGSETQYF.

This clone was found a few times. The V and J genes are TRBV20-1 and TRBJ1-2; no clear D. Germline V lookup: CDR1 DFQATT, CDR2 SNEGSKA (reference sequence). This CDR3 is 11 amino acids long. V lost 3 bases to trimming and J lost 6 bases, with 8 bases between them. The CDR3 loop is CSARSGDGYTF. The CDR3 bases are TGCAGTGCTAGGTCAGGCGATGGCTACACCTTC.

This clone has more than one count but fewer than ten. DNA for the CDR3: TGTGCCAGCAGTTACGGGCGGGTCGGGACCGGGGAGCTGTTTTTT. It codes for CASSYGRVGTGELFF. This chain connects TRBV6-5 to TRBJ2-2; possibly TRBD2 for D (5 bases). This CDR3 is built from 15 residues. Germline V CDR1 and CDR2: MNHEY, SVGAGI. V lost 2 bases to trimming and J lost 5 bases, with 12 bases between them.

This clone came up once. This CDR3 is CASSIRGNNEQFF. Here the CDR3 DNA reads TGTGCCAGCAGTATCCGGGGAAACAATGAGCAGTTCTTC. This rearrangement joins TRBV27 to TRBJ2-1; D may be TRBD2 (5 bases). V shed 5 bases and J shed 5 bases, with 10 bases lying between them. The CDR3 contains 13 residues. Germline V lookup: CDR1 MNHEY, CDR2 SMNVEV (reference sequence).

The chain joins TRBV18 to TRBJ1-6, with 8 bases identical to TRBD1. V was clipped by 5 bases and J by 6 bases; unmatched bases: 3. Germline V CDR1 and CDR2: KGHSH, LQKENI. There are 14 residues in the CDR3. The CDR3 nucleotides are TGTGCCAGCTCATCAGACAGGGGTAATTCACCCCTCCACTTT. Its protein product is CASSSDRGNSPLHF.

The rearrangement uses TRBV5-5 and TRBJ1-1, with D maybe TRBD1 (5 bases). The CDR3 consists of 14 residues. Germline assignment: CDR1 SGHKS and CDR2 YYEKEE (reference sequence). The V end was cut by 0 bases, the J end by 11 bases, with 17 bases between. The CDR3 spells CASSLEVANRWAFF. As DNA, the CDR3 is TGTGCCAGCAGCTTGGAGGTCGCTAACAGGTGGGCTTTCTTT.

In this sample, this clone turned up once. This chain connects TRBV5-4 to TRBJ2-5, with 12 bases that match TRBD2. The CDR3 is made up of 17 amino acids. Germline CDR1 is SGHNT and CDR2 is YYREEE (reference sequence). The trim removed 1 base at V and 5 bases at J, leaving 9 bases unmatched. The CDR3 is CASSLFPSGGAKETQYF. CDR3 nucleotides: TGTGCCAGCAGCTTGTTCCCTAGCGGGGGGGCCAAGGAGACCCAGTACTTC.

This chain links TRBV15 with TRBJ1-2; D is uncertain. V shed 2 bases and J shed 3 bases, with 10 bases lying between them. The CDR3 spans 14 residues. CDR1 and CDR2 (germline): LNHNV, YYDKDF (reference sequence). The CDR3 DNA reads as TGTGCCACCAGCAGAAAGGAGTACCACTATGGCTACACCTTC. Encoded protein: CATSRKEYHYGYTF.

The J gene is TRBJ2-1, the V gene TRBV7-2; unclear D gene. CDR3 size: 14 residues. Germline lookup yields CDR1 SGHTA and CDR2 FQGNSA. Trimming removed 3 bases from V and 1 base from J, with 7 bases in between. CDR3 loop: CASSFAGSYNEQFF. CDR3 nucleotide sequence: TGTGCCAGCAGCTTTGCAGGTTCCTACAATGAGCAGTTCTTC. The variable domain in full, completed from reference TRBV7-2 and TRBJ2-1, reads GAGVSQSPSNKVTEKGKDVELRCDPISGHTALYWYRQSLGQGLEFLIYFQGNSAPDKSGLPSDRFSAERTGGSVSTLTIQRTQQEDSAVYLCASSFAGSYNEQFFGPGTRLTVL.

V and J are TRBV2 and TRBJ1-5, with TRBD1 as a possible D gene (5 bases). CDR3 length equals 15 residues. With 2 bases removed from V and 0 bases from J, the gap between germline ends came to 8 bases. Germline assignment: CDR1 SNHLY and CDR2 FYNNEI. The CDR3 nucleotides are TGTGCCAGCAGTGAACAGGGTTATAGCAATCAGCCCCAGCATTTT. Protein sequence: CASSEQGYSNQPQHF.